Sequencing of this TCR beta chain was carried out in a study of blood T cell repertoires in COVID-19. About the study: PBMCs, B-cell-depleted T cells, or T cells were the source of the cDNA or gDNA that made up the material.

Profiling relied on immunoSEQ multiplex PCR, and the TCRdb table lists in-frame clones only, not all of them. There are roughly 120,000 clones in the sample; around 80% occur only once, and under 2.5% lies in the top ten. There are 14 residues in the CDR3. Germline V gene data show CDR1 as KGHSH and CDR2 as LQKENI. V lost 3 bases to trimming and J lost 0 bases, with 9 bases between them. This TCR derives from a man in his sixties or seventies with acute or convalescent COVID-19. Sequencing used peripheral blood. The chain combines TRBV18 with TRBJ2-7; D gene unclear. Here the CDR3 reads CASSPTSSSYEQYF. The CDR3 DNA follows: TGTGCCAGCTCACCCACTTCGAGCTCCTACGAGCAGTACTTC.